This T cell receptor (beta chain) is from a study of cytomegalovirus exposure and HLA in healthy donors. General study findings and limits: Researchers reported that a few CMV-associated chains were confirmed in vitro as CMV antigen-specific. Reports credit the classifier with highly specific, highly sensitive diagnosis of cytomegalovirus status. Researchers counted around 160 TCR beta chains as cytomegalovirus-associated.

Method: immunoSEQ multiplex PCR; TCRdb's copy keeps in-frame clones and lacks some. This sample has about 200,000 clones, with more than 70% found just once. Separation from the roughly 670-subject first cohort characterized the roughly 120-subject validation cohort, to which the donors belonged. As concerns this clone: Its antigen remains unidentified.

Germline loops: CDR1 MNHEY, CDR2 SVGAGI. The CDR3 runs to 15 residues. Germline trimming cut 4 bases from V and 4 bases from J; bases unmatched to any gene: 8. Material for sequencing was PBMCs. The clonotype comes from a woman under 30 in good health and CMV-seronegative. The chain is built from TRBV6-5 and TRBJ1-1; the match to TRBD1 covers 8 bases. The CDR3 DNA reads TGTGCCAGCAGTTCAGGGGGCATGATGGGCACTGAAGCTTTCTTT. It translates to CASSSGGMMGTEAFF.